The rows below give T cell receptor beta chains drawn from one sample of a study of naive and memory T cell subsets. Each CDR3 protein gets one entry after TCRdb re-called the UMI-ligation and nested PCR reads with MiXCR. This sample has over 100,000 distinct CDR3 sequences, with about 36% found just once. What was sequenced was central memory CD4+ T cells from blood. These receptors were collected from a human donor in good health. Each CDR3 is given with its conserved first and last residue. D genes are given only for firm matches.

TRBJ1-1 14 . TRBV30 CAWSARTWNTEAFF
TRBJ2-5 12 . TRBV20-1 CSVSEWGETQYF
TRBJ2-5 13 . TRBV20-1 CSAGPLIGETQYF
TRBJ2-3 14 TRBD2 TRBV29-1 CSDSCGRSTDTQYF
TRBJ2-3 14 TRBD2 TRBV28 CASSFGRATDTQYF
TRBJ2-7 15 . TRBV5-4 CASSLRGHRVGEQYF
TRBJ2-4 14 . TRBV20-1 CSAEGMAGRDIQYF
TRBJ2-1 11 . TRBV6-4 CASGNYGEQFF
TRBJ2-3 15 . TRBV7-2 CASSFSGSRTDTQYF
TRBJ2-5 17 TRBD2 TRBV7-9 CASSPGTTARGVETQYF
TRBJ2-3 14 . TRBV4-1 CASSHRVSTDTQYF
TRBJ2-7 12 . TRBV6-5 CASSYRGYEQYF
TRBJ2-1 16 TRBD1 TRBV6-6 CASSYPTGTGKDEQFF
TRBJ2-7 14 . TRBV12-3/TRBV12-4 CASSLIGALYEQYF
TRBJ2-7 12 . TRBV29-1 CSVEHGTYEQYF
TRBJ2-1 12 . TRBV6-2/TRBV6-3 CASSNRAGEQFF
TRBJ1-2 13 . TRBV6-2/TRBV6-3 CASSEDTDYGYTF
TRBJ2-7 16 . TRBV3-1 CASSQNPGGYSYEQYF
TRBJ1-5 16 . TRBV7-2 CASSPGARGGNQPQHF
TRBJ2-1 15 TRBD2 TRBV6-5 CASQTEGTSGNEQFF